Listed below are T cell receptor beta chains from one sample, sequenced in a study of T cells in Graves' hyperthyroidism and ophthalmopathy. MiXCR, run by TCRdb on the multiplex PCR reads, gives a single entry per CDR3 protein. The sample carries around 700,000 distinct CDR3 sequences, approximately 18% recorded once. The sequenced material came from blood. These receptors were collected from a woman aged 50 to 60 with Graves' hyperthyroidism that later progressed to Graves' ophthalmopathy. The conserved cysteine and the conserved F or W are not part of the CDR3 here. Clone size appears in some rows only: once, few, many, or a class for an expanded clone.

v_call clone_size cdr3_aa
TRBV6-6 - ASSYAGQGDAF
TRBV10-3 few AISSGTSTQKTGELF
TRBV12-5 - ASRRETTGTQY
TRBV7-8 many ASSISGVGNTEAF
TRBV2 many ASSEDRARQKLF
TRBV25-1 - ASSTTALGGVNTEAF
TRBV19 - ASSKDRGQNTEAF
TRBV2 many ASSTSGGAEETQY
TRBV28 once ATKTSGSTGTDTQY
TRBV27 - ASSLYGGANVLT